This T cell receptor beta chain derives from a study of identical twins. General study results and limits: For cord blood, abundant beta clonotypes had fewer insertions, unlike memory repertoires, which showed none.

Comment on this clonotype: Antigen unknown.

TCRdb reanalysed the 5' RACE reads using MiXCR and keeps one entry per CDR3 protein. The data contain hundreds of thousands of distinct CDR3 sequences, more than 20% of them singletons. The sample also formed part of further work on T cells expressing NK-cell markers. That study adds: Just one sequenced donor of eight was HCMV-seronegative, while seven were seropositive. The study did not resolve the HCMV specificity of expanded NKG2C+ T cell clones.

The receptor was isolated from a woman aged 18-35 years in good health. The sequencing sample was made of CD4+ T cells sorted from blood.

CDR3 bases: TGCAGTGCTAGCCGGGACAGGTTACCCGGGGAGCTGTTTTTT. Translating gives CSASRDRLPGELFF. V and J are TRBV20-1 and TRBJ2-2; 8 bases are a match to TRBD1. This CDR3 comprises 14 residues. V was pared by 3 bases and J by 6 bases, with 6 bases of the junction left unmatched. Germline lookup yields CDR1 DFQATT and CDR2 SNEGSKA (reference sequence).